This passage covers 26 T cell receptor beta chains from one sample sequenced in a study of metastatic and nonmetastatic thyroid tumors. There were no patients who had received any treatment before thyroid surgery. Through MiXCR, TCRdb re-clonotyped the PCR reads. The sample has 91,000 or so clones, about 12% seen once. Source material: blood. Receptors originate from a female donor with papillary thyroid cancer or a benign thyroid nodule (not recorded which). Some clones in this sample may be carry-over from other donors' samples.

Ten or more counts support this clone. The rearrangement joins TRBV6-2 or TRBV6-3 to TRBJ2-1; the match to TRBD2 covers 15 bases. CDR3 length: 16 amino acids. Germline values: CDR1 MNHEY, CDR2 SVGEGT. V lost 6 bases to trimming and J lost 9 bases; unmatched junction nucleotides: 9. The CDR3: CASSRGLAGGSAEQFF. The DNA of the CDR3 is TGTGCCAGCAGCCGGGGACTAGCGGGAGGCTCGGCTGAGCAGTTCTTC.

This clone was recorded many times. V is TRBV7-3 and J is TRBJ1-2, with no clear D. Germline V gives CDR1 SGHTA, CDR2 FQGTGA. Trimming took off 2 bases at V and 0 bases at J, with 19 bases between the two ends. This CDR3 has 18 residues. The CDR3 DNA reads TGTGCCAGCAGCTTAGAAGGGCGAGTCACCCTAGCTAACTATGGCTACACCTTC. It is translated as CASSLEGRVTLANYGYTF.

At least ten counts were recorded for this clone. The genes are TRBV10-3 and TRBJ2-1, with D maybe TRBD1 (8 bases). V lost 2 bases to trimming and J lost 9 bases, with 20 bases between them. CDR3 length equals 16 residues. CDR1 is ENHRY, CDR2 SYGVKD, per germline. The chain's CDR3 is CAISEPGTGSGGEQFF. The CDR3 nucleotides are TGTGCCATCAGTGAGCCGGGGACAGGCTCGGGGGGTGAGCAGTTCTTC.

In this sample, this clone turned up many times. The genes are TRBV6-2 or TRBV6-3 and TRBJ2-4, with D maybe TRBD1 (5 bases). Trimming removed 5 bases at V and 0 bases at J, with 14 bases between. Germline values: CDR1 MNHEY, CDR2 SVGEGT. The CDR3 is 16 residues long. CDR3 DNA sequence: TGTGCCAGCAGTGATCCGATGGGGCTAGCCAAAAACATTCAGTACTTC. Translating gives CASSDPMGLAKNIQYF.

This clone was seen ten or more times. The genes are TRBV6-4 and TRBJ2-1; D is perhaps TRBD1 or TRBD2 (5 bases each). CDR3 length: 15 residues. V lost 4 bases, J lost 7 bases, and 17 bases lay in between. The V gene's germline CDR1 is MRHNA and CDR2 SNTAGT. Written as DNA, the CDR3 is TGTGCCAGCAGTGTATTGTGGGGCTCGGGGAATGAGCAGTTCTTC. Translating it yields CASSVLWGSGNEQFF.

This clone was seen repeatedly, ten times or more. The chain carries TRBV7-2 and TRBJ2-3, with D tentatively TRBD2 (7 bases). V was clipped by 4 bases and J by 5 bases, with 16 bases between them. The CDR3 length is 15 residues. Germline CDR1 is SGHTA and CDR2 is FQGNSA. The CDR3 DNA sequence: TGTGCCAGCAGCTCCCAAGGGGGGGTGGGAGATACGCAGTATTTT. Encoded protein: CASSSQGGVGDTQYF.

This clone occurred once. The same CDR3 is also encoded by other DNA sequences in this sample. This rearrangement joins TRBV5-6 to TRBJ2-5, with unresolved D. Germline loops: CDR1 SGHDT, CDR2 YYEEEE. Trimming removed 0 bases from V and 2 bases from J, with 8 bases in between. This CDR3 has 14 residues. The CDR3 is CASSLGAGQETQYF. DNA for the CDR3: TGTGCCAGCAGCTTGGGGGCAGGACAAGAGACCCAGTACTTC.

This clone occurred many times. This chain connects TRBV28 to TRBJ2-1, with D unclear. V lost 5 bases to trimming and J lost 9 bases, with 8 bases between them. CDR3 length: 11 residues. Per the germline V gene, CDR1 is MDHEN and CDR2 is SYDVKM. CDR3 sequence: CASSIRREQFF. The CDR3 region has the DNA TGTGCCAGCAGTATCAGACGTGAGCAGTTCTTC.

This clone was detected ten times or more. The chain employs TRBV20-1 and TRBJ1-1, with D perhaps matching TRBD1 (5 bases). CDR3 length: 15 amino acids. Trimming took 5 bases from V and 0 from J, leaving 16 bases between them. The germline gives CDR1 DFQATT, CDR2 SNEGSKA (reference sequence). The CDR3 coding sequence is TGCAGTGCTCAAGGAGGGGAGAGCATGAACACTGAAGCTTTCTTT. Amino acids: CSAQGGESMNTEAFF.

This clone was detected ten times or more. The CDR3 DNA follows: TGCAGTGCTAGAGTGGTTGGGGGGCGTTATGAAAAACTGTTTTTT. Translating gives CSARVVGGRYEKLFF. J is TRBJ1-4 and V is TRBV20-1; D perhaps matches TRBD1 (6 bases). V lost 1 base to trimming and J lost 6 bases, with 15 bases between them. The germline V gene has CDR1 DFQATT and CDR2 SNEGSKA (reference sequence). The CDR3 runs to 15 residues.

This clone was picked up many times. V and J are TRBV20-1 and TRBJ1-5, with D possibly being TRBD1 (5 bases). This CDR3 region has 14 residues. CDR1 and CDR2 from the germline V gene are DFQATT and SNEGSKA (reference sequence). The V end was cut by 0 bases, the J end by 6 bases, with 12 bases between. In DNA, the CDR3 is TGCAGTGCTAGAGAAGGGGCCACCGGTCAGCCCCAGCATTTT. Protein product: CSAREGATGQPQHF.

The table lists this clone with many counts. J is TRBJ1-5 and V is TRBV4-2, with D possibly TRBD1 on 5 matching bases. Between the trimmed V and J ends, which lost 4 bases and 5 bases, there was a span of 9 bases. CDR3 length: 13 residues. Germline lookup yields CDR1 LGHNA and CDR2 YNFKEQ. CDR3 region: CASSRDLDQPQHF. The DNA of the CDR3 is TGTGCCAGCAGCCGGGACCTCGATCAGCCCCAGCATTTT.

This clone has a handful of counts. This sequence may be a read error, since a much larger clone differs from it by one base. V gene TRBV6-1 combines with J gene TRBJ2-7, with D hard to call. V lost 2 bases and J lost 10, with 9 bases in between. Germline assignment: CDR1 MNHNS and CDR2 SASEGT. The CDR3 spans 11 residues. The CDR3 sequence is CASSEWWLQYF. CDR3 nucleotides: TGTGCCAGCAGTGAATGGTGGCTTCAGTACTTC.

This clone was found many times. The V call is TRBV6-5, the J call TRBJ2-7; D not certain. The germline gives CDR1 MNHEY, CDR2 SVGAGI. V was pared by 2 bases and J by 6 bases, with 14 bases between. The CDR3 has 14 amino acids. The CDR3 loop reads CASSYGVLVSEQYF. CDR3 nucleotides: TGTGCCAGCAGTTACGGAGTATTGGTTTCCGAGCAGTACTTC.

This rearrangement joins TRBV15 to TRBJ2-1; TRBD2 agrees at 7 bases. Germline V CDR1 and CDR2: LNHNV, YYDKDF (reference sequence). The CDR3 sequence is 18 residues long. V trimming: 0 bases; J trimming: 3 bases; junction bases outside the gene matches: 11. In DNA form, the CDR3 reads TGTGCCACCAGCAGAGAGCTAATGAGGCGGGAGTACTACAATGAGCAGTTCTTC. Amino acid sequence: CATSRELMRREYYNEQFF.

This clone was detected only a few times. The DNA is left out, because the CDR3 cannot be placed on it with certainty; the CDR3 is given as TCRdb lists it. CDR3 sequence: CDSSYSCGSNSPLHF. V is TRBV6-5 and J is TRBJ1-6. Germline-derived CDR1 and CDR2 are MNHEY and SVGAGI. A total of 15 residues make up the CDR3, ends included.

This clone was recorded at least ten times. The V call is TRBV24-1, the J call TRBJ2-1; D uncertain. V lost 3 bases and J lost 2, with 16 bases in between. CDR3 length equals 17 residues. CDR1 is KGHDR, CDR2 SFDVKD, per germline. Written as DNA, the CDR3 is TGTGCCACCAGTGATCCCATCGGAGATGGAACCTACAATGAGCAGTTCTTC. It specifies CATSDPIGDGTYNEQFF.

The chain links TRBV6-2 or TRBV6-3 to TRBJ1-2, with D maybe TRBD1 (5 bases). The CDR3 length is 15 residues. CDR1 MNHEY and CDR2 SVGEGT come from the germline V gene. V dropped 6 bases and J dropped 3 bases, with 17 bases sitting between them. CDR3 amino acids: CASRRLSGKDYGYTF. The CDR3 DNA is TGTGCCAGCAGACGCCTATCAGGGAAAGACTATGGCTACACCTTC.

This clone was picked up a small number of times. The rearrangement uses TRBV13 and TRBJ2-2; the match to TRBD2 covers 13 bases. CDR1 is PRHDT and CDR2 is FYEKMQ in the germline V gene (reference sequence). The CDR3 loop spans 15 amino acids. V lost 5 bases and J lost 7; bases outside the gene matches: 4. This CDR3 reads CASSPGLAGVGELFF. The CDR3 nucleotides read TGTGCCAGCAGCCCCGGACTAGCGGGAGTCGGGGAGCTGTTTTTT.

This clone has ten or more counts. CDR3: CASTQGGTGELFF. Written as DNA, the CDR3 is TGTGCCAGCACCCAGGGAGGAACCGGGGAGCTGTTTTTT. The chain has TRBV3-1 and TRBJ2-2, with TRBD2 as a possible D gene (6 bases). CDR3 length: 13 amino acids. The germline gives CDR1 LGHDT, CDR2 YNNKEL (reference sequence). Trimming removed 7 bases from V and 5 bases from J, with 11 bases in between.

This clone showed up many times. CDR3 protein: CASSPVSGSYEQYF. CDR3 in DNA: TGTGCCAGCAGCCCCGTTAGCGGGAGTTACGAGCAGTACTTC. This chain connects TRBV7-2 to TRBJ2-7, with 9 positions matching TRBD2. CDR3 length: 14 amino acids. The V gene's germline CDR1 is SGHTA and CDR2 FQGNSA. Unmatched junction bases numbered 6, after V lost 5 bases and J lost 4 bases.

This clone has at least ten counts. The CDR3 spells CASSPEGGAGASSEKLFF. In DNA form, the CDR3 reads TGCGCCAGCAGCCCGGAGGGTGGGGCGGGGGCTAGTAGTGAAAAACTGTTTTTT. J is TRBJ1-4 and V is TRBV4-3; D possibly corresponds to TRBD1 (6 bases). The CDR3 runs 18 residues. Germline lookup yields CDR1 LGHNA and CDR2 YSLEER. V was clipped by 4 bases and J by 7 bases, with 25 bases between them.

This clone showed up many times. The V call is TRBV2, the J call TRBJ2-3; 7 bases fit TRBD2. This CDR3 contains 14 residues. Germline V gene data show CDR1 as SNHLY and CDR2 as FYNNEI. V lost 7 bases, J lost 10 bases, and 14 bases stayed unmatched. The CDR3 DNA follows: TGTGCCAGCAACCCGGGACGAGCGGGAACTCCGCAGTATTTT. Amino acid sequence: CASNPGRAGTPQYF.

This clone showed up many times. CDR3 in DNA: TGCAGTGCTAGAGATAAGTCGGGGGCGCGACCGGTGGAGACCTACGAGCAGTACTTC. Translation gives CSARDKSGARPVETYEQYF. This chain connects TRBV20-1 to TRBJ2-7, with D perhaps being TRBD1 or TRBD2 (6 bases each). CDR1 DFQATT and CDR2 SNEGSKA come from the germline V gene (reference sequence). V dropped 0 bases and J dropped 2 bases, with 26 bases sitting between them. The CDR3 runs 19 residues.

This clone showed up just a few times. A much larger clonotype is one base distant, so this may be a read error. The rearrangement uses TRBV3-1 and TRBJ2-2; the D gene is possibly TRBD2 (6 bases). This CDR3 is built from 17 residues. The germline CDR1 and CDR2 sequences are LGHDT and YNNKEL (reference sequence). The CDR3, as DNA: TGTGCCAGCAGCACGCTCCCGGGACTTATCTCCACCGGGAAGCTGTTTTTT. Amino acids: CASSTLPGLISTGKLFF.

The sample holds many counts of this clone. The rearrangement uses TRBV5-6 and TRBJ2-2, with 7 bases identical to TRBD1. The CDR3 extends over 16 amino acids. The germline CDR1 and CDR2 sequences are SGHDT and YYEEEE. J lost 2 bases, V lost 4 bases, and 8 bases had no gene match. Written as DNA, the CDR3 is TGTGCCAGCAGCGAGGGGGACAGATCTAACACCGGGGAGCTGTTTTTT. This encodes CASSEGDRSNTGELFF.